This is a list of T cell receptor beta chains from one sample in a study of prognosis after radiotherapy for stage I lung cancer. One entry per CDR3 protein results from TCRdb running MiXCR on the multiplex PCR reads. The table has about 51,000 distinct CDR3 sequences, 30% to 35% seen once. This sample comprised PBMCs, obtained before or after stereotactic body radiation therapy (not recorded which). These receptors were obtained from a donor over 45 with non-small cell lung cancer. Both conserved end residues are part of each CDR3. D genes are given only for firm matches. For some rows the clone size is stated as once, few or many, or as a class when expanded; others skip it.

>TRBD1|NA|TRBJ1-1|TRBV2
TGTGCCAGCAGTCCACAGGGACAGAAGAACACTGAAGCTTTCTTT
CASSPQGQKNTEAFF
>NA|many|TRBJ2-3|TRBV18
TGTGCCAGCTCACCCCCCCGGCCGACAGATACGCAGTATTTT
CASSPPRPTDTQYF
>NA|NA|TRBJ1-5|TRBV28
TGTGCCAGCATTGGGTTCAGGCAGCCCCAGCATTTT
CASIGFRQPQHF
>NA|many|TRBJ1-4|TRBV5-1
TGCGCCAGCAGCTGGCAGATTAATGAAAAACTGTTTTTT
CASSWQINEKLFF
>NA|many|TRBJ1-6|TRBV19
TGTGCCAGTAGAATGGACGACAGATCCTCACCCCTCCACTTT
CASRMDDRSSPLHF
>NA|many|TRBJ1-2|TRBV28
TGTGCCAGCAGTCCTCCAGGGAGGTCTAACTATGGCTACACCTTC
CASSPPGRSNYGYTF
>TRBD1|many|TRBJ1-4|TRBV6-5
TGTGCCAGCAGTTACCAGGGACAGCGGCTGTTTTTT
CASSYQGQRLFF
>NA|many|TRBJ1-1|TRBV5-1
TGCGCCAGCAGCTTGGAACGGGGCAACGCTGAAGCTTTCTTT
CASSLERGNAEAFF
>NA|many|TRBJ1-6|TRBV5-8
TGTGCCAGCAGCTCCCCGTACCTCTATAATTCACCCCTCCACTTT
CASSSPYLYNSPLHF
>NA|many|TRBJ1-3|TRBV19
TGTGCCAGTAGTATCGGCGACGGGGCAGGGATTCGTTCTGGAAACACCATATATTTT
CASSIGDGAGIRSGNTIYF
>NA|many|TRBJ2-1|TRBV2
TGTGCCAGCAGTCGTAGCGGAAGCTCCTACAATGAGCAGTTCTTC
CASSRSGSSYNEQFF
>TRBD1|many|TRBJ2-1|TRBV7-9
TGTGCCAGCAGCTTACTCGGACAGGGTGCCTACAATGAGCAGTTCTTC
CASSLLGQGAYNEQFF
>TRBD1|NA|TRBJ1-2|TRBV5-1
TGCGCCAGCAGCTTCGGGACAGGGTGCTCCTCAAGGGGCTACACCTTC
CASSFGTGCSSRGYTF
>NA|few|TRBJ1-5|TRBV5-6
TGTGCCAGCAGCGGGCGGGACATCCTCAATCAGCCCCAGCATTTT
CASSGRDILNQPQHF
>TRBD2|many|TRBJ2-5|TRBV6-2/TRBV6-3
TGTGCCAGCAGCCCCCCCGGGGGGGGGCAAGAGACCCAGTACTTC
CASSPPGGGQETQYF
>NA|NA|TRBJ1-3|TRBV5-4
TGTGCCAGCAACCTACCCCCAGGACCCATATATTTT
CASNLPPGPIYF
>NA|many|TRBJ1-1|TRBV7-2
TGTGCCAGCAGCTCTCAACCGAACACTGAAGCTTTCTTT
CASSSQPNTEAFF
>NA|NA|TRBJ1-2|TRBV12-3/TRBV12-4
TGTGCCAGCAGTTTAGCCAAACGGGTTGGCTACACCTTC
CASSLAKRVGYTF